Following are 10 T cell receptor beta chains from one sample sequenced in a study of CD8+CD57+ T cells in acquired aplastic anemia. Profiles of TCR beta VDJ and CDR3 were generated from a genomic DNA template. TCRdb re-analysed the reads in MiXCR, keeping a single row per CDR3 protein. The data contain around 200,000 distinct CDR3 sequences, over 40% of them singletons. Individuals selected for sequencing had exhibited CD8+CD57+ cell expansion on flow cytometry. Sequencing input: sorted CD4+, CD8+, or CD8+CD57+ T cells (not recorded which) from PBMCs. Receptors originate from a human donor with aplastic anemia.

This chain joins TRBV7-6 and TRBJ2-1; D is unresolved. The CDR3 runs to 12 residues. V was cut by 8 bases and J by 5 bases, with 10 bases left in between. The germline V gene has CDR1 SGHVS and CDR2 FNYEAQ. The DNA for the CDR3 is TGTGCCAGCGGTCGGAAGGACAATGAGCAGTTCTTC. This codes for CASGRKDNEQFF.

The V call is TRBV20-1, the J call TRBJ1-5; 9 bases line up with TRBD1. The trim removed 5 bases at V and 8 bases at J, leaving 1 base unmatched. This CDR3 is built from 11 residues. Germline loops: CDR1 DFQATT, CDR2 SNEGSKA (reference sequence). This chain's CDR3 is CSARQGEPQHF. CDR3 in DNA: TGCAGTGCTCGACAGGGGGAGCCCCAGCATTTT.

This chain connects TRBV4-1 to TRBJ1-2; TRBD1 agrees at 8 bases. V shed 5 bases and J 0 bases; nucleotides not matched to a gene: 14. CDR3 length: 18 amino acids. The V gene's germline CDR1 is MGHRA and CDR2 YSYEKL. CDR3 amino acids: CASSFLIRDRRTNYGYTF. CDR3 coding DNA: TGCGCCAGCAGCTTCTTAATCCGGGACAGGAGAACTAACTATGGCTACACCTTC.

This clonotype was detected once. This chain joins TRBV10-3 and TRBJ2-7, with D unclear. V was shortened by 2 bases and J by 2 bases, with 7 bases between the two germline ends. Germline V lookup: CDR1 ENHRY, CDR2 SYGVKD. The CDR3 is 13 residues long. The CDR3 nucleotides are TGTGCCATCAGTGAGAAGCCACCCTACGAGCAGTACTTC. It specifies CAISEKPPYEQYF.

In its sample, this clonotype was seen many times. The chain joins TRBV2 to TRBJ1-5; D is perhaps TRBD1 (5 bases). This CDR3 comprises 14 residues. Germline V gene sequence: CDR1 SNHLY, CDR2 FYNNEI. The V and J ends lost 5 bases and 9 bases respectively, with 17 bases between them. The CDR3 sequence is CASSRRAGTMPQHF. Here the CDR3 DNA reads TGTGCCAGCAGTCGAAGGGCGGGGACCATGCCCCAGCATTTT.

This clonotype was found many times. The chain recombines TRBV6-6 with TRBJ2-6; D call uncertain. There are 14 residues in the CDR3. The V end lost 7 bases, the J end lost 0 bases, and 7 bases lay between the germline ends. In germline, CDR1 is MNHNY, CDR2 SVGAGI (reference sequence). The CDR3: CASNIDSGANVLTF. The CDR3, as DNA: TGTGCCAGCAACATAGACTCTGGGGCCAACGTCCTGACTTTC.

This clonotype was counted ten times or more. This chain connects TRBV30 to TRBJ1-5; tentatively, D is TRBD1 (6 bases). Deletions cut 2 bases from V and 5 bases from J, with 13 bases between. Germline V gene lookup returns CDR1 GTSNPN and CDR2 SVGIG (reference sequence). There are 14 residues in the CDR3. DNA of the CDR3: TGTGCCTGGAGTTTACAGGGAGTAGATCAGCCCCAGCATTTT. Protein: CAWSLQGVDQPQHF.

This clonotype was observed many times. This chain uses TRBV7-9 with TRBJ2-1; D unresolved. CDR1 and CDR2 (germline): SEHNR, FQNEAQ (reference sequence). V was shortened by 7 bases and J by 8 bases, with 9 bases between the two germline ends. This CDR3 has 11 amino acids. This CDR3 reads CASTVRDEQFF. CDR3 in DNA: TGTGCCAGCACGGTTCGGGATGAGCAGTTCTTC.

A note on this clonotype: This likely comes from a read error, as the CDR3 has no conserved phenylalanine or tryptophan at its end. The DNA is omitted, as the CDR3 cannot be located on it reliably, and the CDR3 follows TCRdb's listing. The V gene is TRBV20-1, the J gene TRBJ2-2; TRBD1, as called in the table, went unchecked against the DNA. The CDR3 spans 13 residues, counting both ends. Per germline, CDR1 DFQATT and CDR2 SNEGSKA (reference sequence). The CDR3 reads CSAKDRDHRGAVV.

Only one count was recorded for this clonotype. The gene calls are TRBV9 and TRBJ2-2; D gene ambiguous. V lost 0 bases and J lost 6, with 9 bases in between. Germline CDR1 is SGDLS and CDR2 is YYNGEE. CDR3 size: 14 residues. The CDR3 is CASSVGPGAGELFF. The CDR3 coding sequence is TGTGCCAGCAGCGTAGGGCCCGGCGCCGGGGAGCTGTTTTTT.